This entry is about one T cell receptor (beta chain). This specimen comes from a study of blood T cell repertoires in COVID-19. Whole-study context: Sites across the United States, Italy and Spain contributed samples from acute and convalescent COVID-19. T cells, B-cell-depleted T cells, or PBMCs provided the cDNA or gDNA that served as material.

In the study's own analysis: The assay estimated nucleated cells by amplifying reference gene primers. Some clones are missing from TCRdb's copy, which holds only in-frame ones; the method was immunoSEQ multiplex PCR. That table is the source of V, J and clone size, and D and trimming were worked out from the DNA. This table holds 100,000 to 150,000 clones, around 74% found once. The germline V gene has CDR1 SGHTA and CDR2 FQGNSA. The CDR3 contains 15 residues. The trim removed 0 bases at V and 2 bases at J, leaving 1 base unmatched. This TCR was sampled from a man in his sixties with acute or convalescent COVID-19. The chain has TRBV7-2 and TRBJ2-7; 10 positions match TRBD2. The source material was peripheral blood. CDR3 residues: CASSLASGRAYEQYF. CDR3 bases: TGTGCCAGCAGCTTAGCCAGCGGGAGGGCCTACGAGCAGTACTTC.